These 2 T cell receptor beta chains were all obtained from the same sample, sequenced in a study of blood T cell repertoires in COVID-19. This table comes from immunoSEQ multiplex PCR, and its TCRdb copy is limited to in-frame clones, with some not included. The data show about 260,000 clones, 70% to 90% seen once. Sequenced: peripheral blood. These receptors were taken from a man in his thirties or forties with active or convalescent COVID-19.

This clone was recorded only once. The rearrangement uses TRBV7-9 and TRBJ2-5; 7 bases agree with TRBD1. CDR3 size: 14 residues. J was trimmed by 2 bases and V by 3 bases; bases with no gene match: 3. Germline loops: CDR1 SEHNR, CDR2 FQNEAQ (reference sequence). CDR3 sequence: CASSFPGQQETQYF. CDR3 in DNA: TGTGCCAGCAGCTTCCCGGGACAGCAAGAGACCCAGTACTTC.

This chain connects TRBV7-8 to TRBJ1-6, with a possible D match to TRBD1 (6 bases). The germline V gene has CDR1 SGHVS and CDR2 FQNEAQ. This CDR3 region has 14 residues. The V end lost 5 bases, the J end lost 8 bases, and 13 bases lay between the germline ends. The DNA of the CDR3 is TGTGCCAGCAGCCCCCGGGACACGTATTCACCCCTCCACTTT. Its protein product is CASSPRDTYSPLHF.